The clone carrying this T cell receptor (beta chain) was observed at least ten times. This specimen comes from a study of spatial heterogeneity in lung cancer. Each molecule of TCR cDNA was tagged with one unique molecular identifier. TCRdb re-derived calls from the 5' RACE reads in MiXCR, one entry per CDR3 protein. The sample has about 36,000 distinct CDR3 sequences; 6.5% to 9% are singletons. The time point here: sample taken at primary tumor resection. More than 70 TRACERx patients with early, untreated non-small cell lung cancer donated samples. Whole RNA, which was extracted from tumor, nontumor lung tissue or frozen PBMC, was sequenced without any cell sorting. CDR1 and CDR2 from the germline V gene are KGHSH and LQKENI. The V end lost 0 bases, the J end lost 5 bases, and 11 bases lay between the germline ends. This CDR3 has 14 residues.

The J gene is TRBJ2-7, the V gene TRBV18; D might be TRBD2 (6 bases). This receptor was obtained from a female donor with early-stage non-small cell lung cancer. Sequenced here: PBMCs, sampled at surgery. The CDR3 sequence: CASSPPARENEQYF. CDR3 DNA sequence: TGTGCCAGCTCACCACCGGCTCGGGAGAACGAGCAGTACTTC.